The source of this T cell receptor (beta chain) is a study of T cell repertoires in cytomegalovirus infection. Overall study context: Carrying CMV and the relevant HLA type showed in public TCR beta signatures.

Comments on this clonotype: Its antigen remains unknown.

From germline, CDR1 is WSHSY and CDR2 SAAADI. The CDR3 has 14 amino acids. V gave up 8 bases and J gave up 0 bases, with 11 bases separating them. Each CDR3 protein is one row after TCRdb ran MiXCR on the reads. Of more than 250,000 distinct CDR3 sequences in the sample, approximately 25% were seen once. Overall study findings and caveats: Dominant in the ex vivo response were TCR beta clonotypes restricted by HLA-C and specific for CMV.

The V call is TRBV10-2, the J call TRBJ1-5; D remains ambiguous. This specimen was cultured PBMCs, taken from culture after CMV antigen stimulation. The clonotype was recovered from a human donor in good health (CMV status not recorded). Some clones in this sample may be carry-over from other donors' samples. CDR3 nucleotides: TGCGCCAGCCGTTCGGGGTATAGCAATCAGCCCCAGCATTTT. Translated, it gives CASRSGYSNQPQHF.